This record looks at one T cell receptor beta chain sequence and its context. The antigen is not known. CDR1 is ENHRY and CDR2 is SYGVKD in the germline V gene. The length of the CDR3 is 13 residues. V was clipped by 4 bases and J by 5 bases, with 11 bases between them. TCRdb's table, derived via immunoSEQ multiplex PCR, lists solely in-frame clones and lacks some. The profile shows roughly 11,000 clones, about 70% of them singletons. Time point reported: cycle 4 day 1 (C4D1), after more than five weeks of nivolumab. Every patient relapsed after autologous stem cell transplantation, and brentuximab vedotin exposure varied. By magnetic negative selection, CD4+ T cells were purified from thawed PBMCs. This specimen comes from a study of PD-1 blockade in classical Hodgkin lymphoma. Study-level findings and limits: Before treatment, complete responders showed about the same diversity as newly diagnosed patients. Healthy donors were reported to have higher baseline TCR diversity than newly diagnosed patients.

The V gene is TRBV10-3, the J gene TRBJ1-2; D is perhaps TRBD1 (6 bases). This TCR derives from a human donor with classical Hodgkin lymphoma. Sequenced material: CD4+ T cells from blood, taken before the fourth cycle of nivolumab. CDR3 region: CAISAGTSYGYTF. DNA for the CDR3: TGTGCCATCAGTGCGGGGACATCGTATGGCTACACCTTC.